The clone carrying this T cell receptor beta chain showed up just a few times. Antigen unknown. V was cut by 0 bases and J by 2 bases, with 10 bases left in between. The CDR3 consists of 15 residues. Germline V gives CDR1 LGHDT, CDR2 YNNKEL (reference sequence). This sample was included in a study of T cells in Graves' hyperthyroidism and ophthalmopathy. The study, taken as a whole, reports: The model foresaw ophthalmopathy a median roughly 6.5 months prior to onset.

Template material for amplifying TCR beta CDR3 regions consisted of RNA transcripts. The TCR CDR3 was amplified in a first-round RT-PCR using the HTBI primer set. TCRdb analysed the multiplex PCR reads with MiXCR anew, one entry per CDR3 protein. The table records some 570,000 distinct CDR3 sequences, approximately 14% of them present only once. Uncontrolled infection, other autoimmune disease, pregnancy or lactation disqualified patients from enrolment. This sequence joins TRBV3-1 and TRBJ1-2, with D possibly matching TRBD1 (6 bases). This TCR was sampled from a woman aged 18-29 years with Graves' ophthalmopathy. The sequencing input was blood. CDR3 DNA: TGTGCCAGCAGCCAAGAGGAGGGGGTCAACTATGGCTACACCTTC. It specifies CASSQEEGVNYGYTF.